These 2 T cell receptor beta chains share one sample of origin, sequenced in a study of read filtering for tumor transcriptome and immune sequencing. This library used 300 to 500 ng RNA and molecular barcoded adaptors spanning alpha/delta and beta/gamma chains. Each CDR3 protein is one row after TCRdb ran MiXCR on the reads. Counted here are tens of thousands of distinct CDR3 sequences, roughly 19% occurring once; the ten biggest clones make up 11% to 15%. Input material: a population of CD138-negative cells sorted from bone marrow. These receptor sequences come from a donor over 35 with multiple myeloma.

This clonotype occurred many times. This rearrangement joins TRBV28 to TRBJ2-7; D gene ambiguous. CDR1 MDHEN and CDR2 SYDVKM come from the germline V gene. The CDR3 totals 12 residues. Trimming left V 3 bases short and J 6 bases short, with 9 bases between. Here the CDR3 DNA reads TGTGCCAGCAGTTTTGGAGCAATCGAGCAGTACTTC. Its translation: CASSFGAIEQYF.

There are many counts of this clonotype. This clone may be a read error of a much larger clone one base away. The chain joins TRBV6-1 to TRBJ2-7; unclear D gene. Looked up from germline, CDR1 is MNHNS and CDR2 is SASEGT. Deletions cut 4 bases from V and 1 base from J, with 2 bases between. The CDR3 contains 11 residues. Here the CDR3 DNA reads TGTGCCAGCAGTGTGTCCTACGAGCAGTACTTC. Protein product: CASSVSYEQYF.